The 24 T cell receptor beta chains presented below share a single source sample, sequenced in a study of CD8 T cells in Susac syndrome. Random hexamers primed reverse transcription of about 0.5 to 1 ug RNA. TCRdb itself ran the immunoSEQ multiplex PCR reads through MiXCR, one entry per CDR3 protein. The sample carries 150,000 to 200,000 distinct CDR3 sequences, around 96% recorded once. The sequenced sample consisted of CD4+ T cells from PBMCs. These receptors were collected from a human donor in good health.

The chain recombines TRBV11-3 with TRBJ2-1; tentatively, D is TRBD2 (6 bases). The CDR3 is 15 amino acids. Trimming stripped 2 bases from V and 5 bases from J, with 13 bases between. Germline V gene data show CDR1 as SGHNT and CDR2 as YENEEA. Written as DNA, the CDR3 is TGTGCCAGCAGCTTATCCGGGGGTACTCACAATGAGCAGTTCTTC. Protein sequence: CASSLSGGTHNEQFF.

CDR3 nucleotide sequence: TGTGCCAGCAGCTTTGGACGGACCTACACCTTC. Its protein product is CASSFGRTYTF. The V call is TRBV5-6, the J call TRBJ1-2; D uncertain. The CDR3 has 11 residues. Germline V CDR1 and CDR2: SGHDT, YYEEEE. The V and J ends lost 2 bases and 10 bases respectively, with 9 bases between them.

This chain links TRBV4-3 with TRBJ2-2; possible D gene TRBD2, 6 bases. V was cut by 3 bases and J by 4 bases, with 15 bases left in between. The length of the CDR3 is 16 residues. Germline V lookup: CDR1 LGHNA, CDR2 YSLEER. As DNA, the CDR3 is TGCGCCAGCAGCCACCCTGGGGGGTGGGGCACCGGGGAGCTGTTTTTT. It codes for CASSHPGGWGTGELFF.

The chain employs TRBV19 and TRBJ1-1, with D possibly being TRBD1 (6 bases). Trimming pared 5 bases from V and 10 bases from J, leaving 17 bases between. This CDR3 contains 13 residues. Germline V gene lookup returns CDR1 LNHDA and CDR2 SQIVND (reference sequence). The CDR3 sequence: CASSVPGQTPAFF. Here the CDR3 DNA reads TGTGCCAGTAGTGTCCCGGGACAAACCCCAGCTTTCTTT.

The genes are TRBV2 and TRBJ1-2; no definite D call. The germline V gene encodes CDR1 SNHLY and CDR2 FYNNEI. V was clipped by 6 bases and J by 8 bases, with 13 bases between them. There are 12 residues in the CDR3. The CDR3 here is CASRRTTRGYTF. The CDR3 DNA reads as TGTGCCAGCAGGAGAACTACCCGGGGCTACACCTTC.

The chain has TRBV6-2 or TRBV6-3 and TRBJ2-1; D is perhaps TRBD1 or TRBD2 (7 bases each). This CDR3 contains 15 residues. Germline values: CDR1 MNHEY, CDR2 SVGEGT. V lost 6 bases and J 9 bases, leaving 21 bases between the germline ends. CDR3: CASSQRQGGEGEQFF. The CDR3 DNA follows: TGTGCCAGCAGCCAAAGACAGGGCGGGGAGGGTGAGCAGTTCTTC.

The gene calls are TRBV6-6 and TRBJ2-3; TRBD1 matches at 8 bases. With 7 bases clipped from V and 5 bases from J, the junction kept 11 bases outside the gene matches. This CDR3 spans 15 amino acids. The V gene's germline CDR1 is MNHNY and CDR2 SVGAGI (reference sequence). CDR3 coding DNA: TGTGCCAGCACCAAGGGACAGGCCCAGGGAGATACGCAGTATTTT. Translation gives CASTKGQAQGDTQYF.

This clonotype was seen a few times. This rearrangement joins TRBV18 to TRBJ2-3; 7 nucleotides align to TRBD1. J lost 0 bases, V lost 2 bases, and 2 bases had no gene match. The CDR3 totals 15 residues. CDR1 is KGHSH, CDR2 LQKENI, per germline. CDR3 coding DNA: TGTGCCAGCTCACCAGGGACAGTTAGCACAGATACGCAGTATTTT. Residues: CASSPGTVSTDTQYF.

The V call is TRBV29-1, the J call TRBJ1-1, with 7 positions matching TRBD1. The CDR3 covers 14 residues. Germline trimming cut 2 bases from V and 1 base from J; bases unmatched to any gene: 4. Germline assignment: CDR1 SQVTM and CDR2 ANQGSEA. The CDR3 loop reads CSVERDRENTEAFF. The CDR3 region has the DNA TGCAGCGTTGAAAGAGACAGGGAGAACACTGAAGCTTTCTTT.

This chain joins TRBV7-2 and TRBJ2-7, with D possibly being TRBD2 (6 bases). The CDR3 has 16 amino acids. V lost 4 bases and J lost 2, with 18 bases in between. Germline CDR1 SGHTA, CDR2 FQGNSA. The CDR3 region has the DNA TGTGCCAGCAGCTCCCGGTGGGGGGACTTTACCTACGAGCAGTACTTC. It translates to CASSSRWGDFTYEQYF.

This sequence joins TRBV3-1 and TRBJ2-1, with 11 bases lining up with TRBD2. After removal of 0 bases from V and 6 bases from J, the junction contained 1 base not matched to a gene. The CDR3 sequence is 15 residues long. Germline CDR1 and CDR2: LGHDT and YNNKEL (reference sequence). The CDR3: CASSQDSGGANEQFF. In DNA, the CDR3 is TGTGCCAGCAGCCAAGATAGCGGGGGGGCCAATGAGCAGTTCTTC.

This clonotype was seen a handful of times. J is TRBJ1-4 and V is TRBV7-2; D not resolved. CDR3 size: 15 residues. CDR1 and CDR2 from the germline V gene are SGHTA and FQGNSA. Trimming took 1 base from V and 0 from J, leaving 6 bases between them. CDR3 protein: CASSLGSATNEKLFF. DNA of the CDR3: TGTGCCAGCAGCTTAGGGAGCGCAACTAATGAAAAACTGTTTTTT. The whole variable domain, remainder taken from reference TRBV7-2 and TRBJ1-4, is GAGVSQSPSNKVTEKGKDVELRCDPISGHTALYWYRQSLGQGLEFLIYFQGNSAPDKSGLPSDRFSAERTGGSVSTLTIQRTQQEDSAVYLCASSLGSATNEKLFFGSGTQLSVL.

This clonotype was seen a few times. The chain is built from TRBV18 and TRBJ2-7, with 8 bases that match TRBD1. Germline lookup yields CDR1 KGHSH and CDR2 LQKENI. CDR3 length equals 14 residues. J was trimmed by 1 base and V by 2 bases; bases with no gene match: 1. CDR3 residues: CASSPRTGSYEQYF. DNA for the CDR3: TGTGCCAGCTCACCAAGGACAGGGTCCTACGAGCAGTACTTC.

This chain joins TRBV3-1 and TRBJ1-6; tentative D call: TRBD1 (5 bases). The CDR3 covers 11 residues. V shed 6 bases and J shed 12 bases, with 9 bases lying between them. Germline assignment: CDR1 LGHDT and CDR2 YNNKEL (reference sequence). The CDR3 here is CASSVGGPLHF. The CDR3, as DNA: TGTGCCAGCAGTGTCGGGGGACCCCTCCACTTT.

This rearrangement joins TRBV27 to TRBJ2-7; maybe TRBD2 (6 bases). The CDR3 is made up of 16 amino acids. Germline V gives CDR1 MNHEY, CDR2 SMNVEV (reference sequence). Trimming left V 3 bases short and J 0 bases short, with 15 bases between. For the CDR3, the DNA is TGTGCCAGCAGTTTCACGCCCCTAGCGAACTCCTACGAGCAGTACTTC. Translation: CASSFTPLANSYEQYF.

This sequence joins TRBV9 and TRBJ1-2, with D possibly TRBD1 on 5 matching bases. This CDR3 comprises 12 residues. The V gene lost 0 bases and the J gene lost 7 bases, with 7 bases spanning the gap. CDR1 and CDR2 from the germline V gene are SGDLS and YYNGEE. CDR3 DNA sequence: TGTGCCAGCAGCGTAGTGAGGGGTGGCTACACCTTC. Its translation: CASSVVRGGYTF.

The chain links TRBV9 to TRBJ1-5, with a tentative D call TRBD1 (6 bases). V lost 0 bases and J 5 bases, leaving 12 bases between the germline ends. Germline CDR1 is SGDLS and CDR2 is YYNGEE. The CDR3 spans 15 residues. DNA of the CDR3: TGTGCCAGCAGCGTAGGGACAGACATCTATCAGCCCCAGCATTTT. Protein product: CASSVGTDIYQPQHF. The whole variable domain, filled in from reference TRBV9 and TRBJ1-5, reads DSGVTQTPKHLITATGQRVTLRCSPRSGDLSVYWYQQSLDQGLQFLIQYYNGEERAKGNILERFSAQQFPDLHSELNLSSLELGDSALYFCASSVGTDIYQPQHFGDGTRLSIL.

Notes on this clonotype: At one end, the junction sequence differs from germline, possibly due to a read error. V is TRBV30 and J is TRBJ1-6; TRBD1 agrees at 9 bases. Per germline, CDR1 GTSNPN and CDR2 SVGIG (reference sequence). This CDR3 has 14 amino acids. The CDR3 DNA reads TGTGCCGGGAGCCCGACAGGGGGTAATTCACCCCTCCACTTT. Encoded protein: CAGSPTGGNSPLHF.

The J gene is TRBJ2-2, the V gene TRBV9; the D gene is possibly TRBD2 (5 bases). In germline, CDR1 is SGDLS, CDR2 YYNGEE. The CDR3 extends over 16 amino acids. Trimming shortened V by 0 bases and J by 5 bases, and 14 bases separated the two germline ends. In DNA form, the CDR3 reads TGTGCCAGCAGCGTAGGTCACTTCGGGAATACCGGGGAGCTGTTTTTT. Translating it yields CASSVGHFGNTGELFF.

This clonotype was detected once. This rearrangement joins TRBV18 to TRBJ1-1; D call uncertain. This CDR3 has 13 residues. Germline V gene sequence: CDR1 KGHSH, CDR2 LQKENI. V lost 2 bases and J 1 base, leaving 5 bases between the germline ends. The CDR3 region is CASSPETNTEAFF. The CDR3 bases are TGTGCCAGCTCACCAGAGACGAACACTGAAGCTTTCTTT.

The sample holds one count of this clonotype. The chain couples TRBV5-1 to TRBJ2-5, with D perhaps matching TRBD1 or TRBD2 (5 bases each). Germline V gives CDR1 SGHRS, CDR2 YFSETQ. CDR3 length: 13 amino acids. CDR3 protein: CASRPGAQETQYF. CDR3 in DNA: TGCGCTTCCCGACCCGGGGCCCAAGAGACCCAGTACTTC.

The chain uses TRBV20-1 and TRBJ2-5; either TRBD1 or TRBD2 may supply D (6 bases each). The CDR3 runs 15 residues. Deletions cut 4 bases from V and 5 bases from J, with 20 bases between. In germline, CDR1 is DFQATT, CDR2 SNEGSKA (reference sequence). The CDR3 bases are TGCAGTGCTACTACGCCGACAGGAGGGTTGGAGACCCAGTACTTC. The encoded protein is CSATTPTGGLETQYF.

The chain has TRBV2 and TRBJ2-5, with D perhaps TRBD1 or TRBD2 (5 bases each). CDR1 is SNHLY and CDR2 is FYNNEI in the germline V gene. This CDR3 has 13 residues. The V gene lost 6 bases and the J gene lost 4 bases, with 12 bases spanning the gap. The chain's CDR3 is CASSRDQGETQYF. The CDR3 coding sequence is TGTGCCAGCAGCCGGGACCAAGGAGAGACCCAGTACTTC.

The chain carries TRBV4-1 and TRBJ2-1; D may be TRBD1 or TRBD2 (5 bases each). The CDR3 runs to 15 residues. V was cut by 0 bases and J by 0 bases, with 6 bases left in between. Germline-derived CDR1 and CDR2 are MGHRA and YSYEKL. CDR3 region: CASSQEGDSYNEQFF. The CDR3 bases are TGCGCCAGCAGCCAAGAGGGGGACTCCTACAATGAGCAGTTCTTC.